Each of the 16 T cell receptor beta chains below was sequenced from the same sample in a study of cytomegalovirus exposure and HLA in healthy donors. The PCR made use of 60 Vbeta and 13 Jbeta primers. Profiled with immunoSEQ multiplex PCR; TCRdb holds only in-frame clones, not every one. The table shows fewer than 250,000 clones, with roughly 87% occurring only once. The sample consisted of PBMCs. These receptor sequences come from a man aged 40-50 years in good health and CMV-seropositive.

The chain has TRBV7-9 and TRBJ2-1; 12 positions agree with TRBD2. Germline V gene lookup returns CDR1 SEHNR and CDR2 FQNEAQ (reference sequence). This CDR3 has 16 amino acids. J was trimmed by 4 bases and V by 5 bases; bases with no gene match: 6. CDR3 sequence: CASSHGLAGTYNEQFF. In nucleotides, the CDR3 is TGTGCCAGCAGCCACGGACTAGCGGGAACTTACAATGAGCAGTTCTTC.

The chain couples TRBV6-5 to TRBJ1-1; 10 bases are shared with TRBD1. The CDR3 length is 13 residues. J was trimmed by 3 bases and V by 10 bases; bases with no gene match: 5. Germline lookup yields CDR1 MNHEY and CDR2 SVGAGI. The CDR3 here is CATRQGADTEAFF. The CDR3 DNA reads TGTGCCACCCGACAGGGGGCCGACACTGAAGCTTTCTTT.

This clone was recorded a few times. The chain links TRBV6-5 to TRBJ2-2; D is unclear. Per the germline V gene, CDR1 is MNHEY and CDR2 is SVGAGI. Trimming took off 2 bases at V and 2 bases at J, with 6 bases between the two ends. CDR3 length: 14 residues. The CDR3 bases are TGTGCCAGCAGTTACGAGAGAAACACCGGGGAGCTGTTTTTT. It codes for CASSYERNTGELFF.

This clone was seen a few times. The chain is built from TRBV5-1 and TRBJ1-5; no clear D. V was trimmed by 2 bases and J by 2 bases, leaving 8 bases between them. This CDR3 is built from 14 residues. Per the germline V gene, CDR1 is SGHRS and CDR2 is YFSETQ. CDR3 nucleotides: TGCGCCAGCAGCTTTAGCCCTGGCAATCAGCCCCAGCATTTT. This encodes CASSFSPGNQPQHF.

CDR3 residues: CASSRRGGGYTF. The CDR3 bases are TGTGCCAGCAGCCGACGAGGGGGAGGCTACACCTTC. The chain employs TRBV6-5 and TRBJ1-2; tentatively, D is TRBD1 (6 bases). CDR1 and CDR2 from the germline V gene are MNHEY and SVGAGI. This CDR3 is 12 amino acids long. Trimming removed 6 bases from V and 8 bases from J, with 13 bases in between.

The chain employs TRBV5-8 and TRBJ1-3; 7 nucleotides agree with TRBD1. Germline values: CDR1 SGHTS, CDR2 YDEGEE. This CDR3 is 15 amino acids long. V was clipped by 3 bases and J by 0 bases; unmatched bases: 3. For the CDR3, the DNA is TGTGCCAGCAGCTGGGGACAGAGCTCTGGAAACACCATATATTTT. Its protein is CASSWGQSSGNTIYF.

The J gene is TRBJ1-3, the V gene TRBV5-1; a weak D match, TRBD1 (5 bases). The length of the CDR3 is 15 residues. Between the trimmed V and J ends, which lost 7 bases and 0 bases, there was a span of 14 bases. Germline CDR1 SGHRS, CDR2 YFSETQ. CDR3: CASSPGGASGNTIYF. The CDR3 bases are TGCGCCAGCTCCCCCGGGGGAGCCTCTGGAAACACCATATATTTT.

V gene TRBV30 combines with J gene TRBJ2-2; D possibly corresponds to TRBD2 (6 bases). CDR3 size: 13 residues. CDR1 is GTSNPN and CDR2 is SVGIG in the germline V gene (reference sequence). Deletions cut 7 bases from V and 3 bases from J, with 12 bases between. CDR3 loop: CAFWRGHTGELFF. The DNA of the CDR3 is TGTGCCTTCTGGAGGGGACACACCGGGGAGCTGTTTTTT.

The genes are TRBV9 and TRBJ1-1, with 9 bases that match TRBD1. There are 14 residues in the CDR3. Trimming at V came to 4 bases and at J to 3 bases, leaving 4 bases not matched to a gene. Germline lookup yields CDR1 SGDLS and CDR2 YYNGEE. The CDR3 bases are TGTGCCAGCAGCTCGGACAGGGGAGACACTGAAGCTTTCTTT. Residues: CASSSDRGDTEAFF.

This clone came up once. The chain links TRBV13 to TRBJ2-5, with TRBD2 matching 10 bases. CDR3 length: 18 residues. Germline CDR1 is PRHDT and CDR2 is FYEKMQ (reference sequence). V trimming: 5 bases; J trimming: 1 base; junction bases outside the gene matches: 13. The CDR3 loop reads CASSPRLAGAGVQETQYF. Written as DNA, the CDR3 is TGTGCCAGCAGCCCCCGGCTAGCGGGAGCGGGGGTCCAAGAGACCCAGTACTTC.

Comment on this clone: Mismatch with germline at one junction end may stem from a read error. The V call is TRBV11-1, the J call TRBJ1-1; no firm D call. This CDR3 contains 13 residues. Germline loops: CDR1 SGHAT, CDR2 FQDESV (reference sequence). The CDR3 coding sequence is TGTGTCAGCAGCCCACTGGAGACTTCCGAAGCTTTCTTT. As protein: CVSSPLETSEAFF.

The rearrangement joins TRBV27 to TRBJ2-6; a possible D gene is TRBD1 (6 bases). This CDR3 is built from 15 residues. In germline, CDR1 is MNHEY, CDR2 SMNVEV (reference sequence). V lost 6 bases, J lost 2 bases, and 11 bases lay in between. CDR3 in DNA: TGTGCCAGCAGGTCGCAGGGGACTGGGGCCAACGTCCTGACTTTC. Amino acids: CASRSQGTGANVLTF. The whole variable domain, remainder taken from reference TRBV27 and TRBJ2-6, is EAQVTQNPRYLITVTGKKLTVTCSQNMNHEYMSWYRQDPGLGLRQIYYSMNVEVTDKGDVPEGYKVSRKEKRNFPLILESPSPNQTSLYFCASRSQGTGANVLTFGAGSRLTVL.

The V call is TRBV19, the J call TRBJ1-5, with D maybe TRBD1 (6 bases). The germline V gene encodes CDR1 LNHDA and CDR2 SQIVND (reference sequence). V was cut by 7 bases and J by 2 bases, with 15 bases left in between. This CDR3 comprises 15 residues. In DNA form, the CDR3 reads TGTGCCAGTAATTATGGTGAGGGGGGCAATCAGCCCCAGCATTTT. This translates into CASNYGEGGNQPQHF.

This chain connects TRBV5-1 to TRBJ2-1, with TRBD2 identical over 10 bases. V shed 4 bases, J shed 0 bases, and the junction held 16 bases outside the gene matches. The germline V gene encodes CDR1 SGHRS and CDR2 YFSETQ. CDR3 length equals 20 residues. DNA of the CDR3: TGCGCCAGCAGCCTCAGAGGAGTAGCGGGAGGCTATAGCTCCTACAATGAGCAGTTCTTC. Its protein is CASSLRGVAGGYSSYNEQFF.

The J gene is TRBJ1-1, the V gene TRBV18; 10 bases line up with TRBD1. The length of the CDR3 is 15 residues. After removal of 4 bases from V and 4 bases from J, the junction contained 6 bases not matched to a gene. The germline V gene has CDR1 KGHSH and CDR2 LQKENI. CDR3 sequence: CASSLSGTGVTEAFF. In DNA form, the CDR3 reads TGTGCCAGCTCACTATCCGGGACAGGGGTCACTGAAGCTTTCTTT.

This chain connects TRBV6-5 to TRBJ1-4, with 9 bases matching TRBD1. This CDR3 has 15 amino acids. Trimming cost V 5 bases and J 8 bases; bases outside gene matches: 9. The germline V gene encodes CDR1 MNHEY and CDR2 SVGAGI. Here the CDR3 reads CASSRITGGREKLFF. DNA for the CDR3: TGTGCCAGCAGTCGAATCACAGGGGGCAGGGAAAAACTGTTTTTT.